Shown below are 18 T cell receptor beta chains from a single sample sequenced in a study of blood T cell repertoires in COVID-19. TCRdb keeps only in-frame clones here, not all; method: immunoSEQ multiplex PCR. The sample shows about 250,000 clones, 85% to 90% of them seen only once. Material: peripheral blood. These receptors all come from a woman in her 40s who had recovered from COVID-19.

This clone was seen just once. The CDR3 is CASSYSGQGARNGELFF. CDR3 DNA: TGTGCCAGTAGTTATTCGGGACAGGGGGCGCGGAACGGGGAGCTGTTTTTT. J is TRBJ2-2 and V is TRBV19; TRBD1 matches at 12 bases. V lost 5 bases to trimming and J lost 7 bases; unmatched junction nucleotides: 11. The CDR3 is made up of 17 amino acids. Germline loops: CDR1 LNHDA, CDR2 SQIVND (reference sequence).

The chain combines TRBV12-3 or TRBV12-4 with TRBJ1-5, with D maybe TRBD1 (5 bases). CDR3 length: 13 amino acids. V shed 6 bases and J shed 5 bases, with 11 bases lying between them. CDR3 nucleotides: TGTGCCAGCAGCCGGGGACTTTATCAGCCCCAGCATTTT. Its translation: CASSRGLYQPQHF.

The chain recombines TRBV12-3 or TRBV12-4 with TRBJ1-1, with D possibly matching TRBD1 (6 bases). Trimming took 2 bases from V and 10 from J, leaving 11 bases between them. The CDR3 is made up of 12 amino acids. The CDR3 is CASSLSPRGAFF. CDR3 bases: TGTGCCAGCAGTTTAAGCCCCAGGGGAGCTTTCTTT.

V is TRBV6-5 and J is TRBJ1-5, with 7 bases identical to TRBD1. The CDR3 covers 14 residues. Germline CDR1 MNHEY, CDR2 SVGAGI. V trimming: 2 bases; J trimming: 4 bases; junction bases outside the gene matches: 2. The CDR3 is CASSYIQGNQPQHF. CDR3 DNA: TGTGCCAGCAGTTACATACAGGGGAATCAGCCCCAGCATTTT.

The rearrangement links TRBV6-1 to TRBJ2-3; D not certain. The V gene lost 4 bases and the J gene lost 0 bases, with 14 bases spanning the gap. The CDR3 is 16 amino acids. Germline V gene lookup returns CDR1 MNHNS and CDR2 SASEGT. This CDR3 reads CASSVLRKSSTDTQYF. DNA of the CDR3: TGTGCCAGCAGTGTTTTGCGGAAGTCTAGCACAGATACGCAGTATTTT.

DNA for the CDR3: TGTGCCAGCAGCTTAGACGGGTATCTTAACGAGCAGTACTTC. This translates into CASSLDGYLNEQYF. V gene TRBV7-9 combines with J gene TRBJ2-7; D is ambiguous. The CDR3 runs to 14 residues. V was cut by 1 base and J by 5 bases, with 12 bases left in between. Germline V gene lookup returns CDR1 SEHNR and CDR2 FQNEAQ (reference sequence).

This chain links TRBV5-1 with TRBJ2-1, with TRBD2 matching 10 bases. The CDR3 contains 18 residues. Germline CDR1 reads SGHRS; CDR2 reads YFSETQ. Germline trimming cut 2 bases from V and 0 bases from J; bases unmatched to any gene: 8. This CDR3 is CASSLGSGGHSSYNEQFF. DNA of the CDR3: TGCGCCAGCAGCTTAGGTAGCGGGGGGCATAGCTCCTACAATGAGCAGTTCTTC.

This clone was counted once. This rearrangement joins TRBV2 to TRBJ1-2, with D possibly TRBD1 on 6 matching bases. The germline V gene has CDR1 SNHLY and CDR2 FYNNEI. The length of the CDR3 is 15 residues. The V and J ends lost 10 bases and 5 bases respectively, with 23 bases between them. CDR3 nucleotide sequence: TGTGCCAACTCCGCCCCGGGACAACCGGGGTATGGCTACACCTTC. Translating gives CANSAPGQPGYGYTF.

This sequence joins TRBV5-4 and TRBJ2-2; D not resolved. Between the trimmed V and J ends, which lost 0 bases and 6 bases, there was a span of 9 bases. CDR1 and CDR2 from the germline V gene are SGHNT and YYREEE (reference sequence). The CDR3 totals 14 residues. CDR3 loop: CASSLEVNSGELFF. The CDR3 nucleotides are TGTGCCAGCAGCTTGGAAGTAAACTCCGGGGAGCTGTTTTTT.

The chain uses TRBV11-2 and TRBJ2-1; tentatively, D is TRBD2 (5 bases). With 0 bases removed from V and 5 bases from J, the gap between germline ends came to 17 bases. Germline V gene lookup returns CDR1 SGHAT and CDR2 FQNNGV. The CDR3 has 17 amino acids. This CDR3 is CASSLEAGRLTNNEQFF. In DNA, the CDR3 is TGTGCCAGCAGCTTAGAGGCCGGCAGACTAACCAACAATGAGCAGTTCTTC.

This chain links TRBV5-1 with TRBJ2-7, with TRBD2 identical over 8 bases. Germline V gene data show CDR1 as SGHRS and CDR2 as YFSETQ. Losses at the gene ends were 0 bases for V and 0 bases for J; bases not matched to a gene: 11. The CDR3 has 18 amino acids. As DNA, the CDR3 is TGCGCCAGCAGCTTGGGCCCCCGGGGGAGCGGGAGCTCCTACGAGCAGTACGTC. Protein sequence: CASSLGPRGSGSSYEQYV.

The genes are TRBV19 and TRBJ2-5; D is unclear. Germline V lookup: CDR1 LNHDA, CDR2 SQIVND (reference sequence). The V gene lost 5 bases and the J gene lost 3 bases, with 19 bases spanning the gap. The CDR3 is made up of 16 amino acids. CDR3 residues: CASSFPRGEGKETQYF. The CDR3 nucleotides are TGTGCCAGTAGTTTCCCAAGAGGAGAAGGAAAAGAGACCCAGTACTTC.

V usage is TRBV12-3 or TRBV12-4 and J usage is TRBJ2-1, with D perhaps matching TRBD2 (5 bases). There are 13 residues in the CDR3. V was cut by 3 bases and J by 6 bases, with 9 bases left in between. This chain's CDR3 is CASSFAAGNEQFF. The CDR3 coding sequence is TGTGCCAGCAGTTTCGCGGCGGGCAATGAGCAGTTCTTC.

This chain joins TRBV14 and TRBJ2-1; 9 bases map to TRBD2. Germline assignment: CDR1 SGHDN and CDR2 FVKESK. V lost 4 bases and J lost 2; bases outside the gene matches: 9. The CDR3 length is 17 residues. The CDR3 sequence is CASSLPISGGPYNEQFF. CDR3 in DNA: TGTGCCAGCAGCCTACCCATTAGCGGGGGCCCCTACAATGAGCAGTTCTTC.

V usage is TRBV10-2 and J usage is TRBJ2-3, with D unresolved. The CDR3 is 15 amino acids. The germline V gene encodes CDR1 WSHSY and CDR2 SAAADI. The V gene lost 3 bases and the J gene lost 2 bases, with 12 bases spanning the gap. The DNA for the CDR3 is TGCGCCAGCAGTGATGAGAGGTCGTACACAGATACGCAGTATTTT. It translates to CASSDERSYTDTQYF.

The chain uses TRBV4-3 and TRBJ1-4; 8 bases are shared with TRBD1. The CDR3 covers 16 residues. V lost 2 bases and J lost 3; bases outside the gene matches: 5. Per the germline V gene, CDR1 is LGHNA and CDR2 is YSLEER. CDR3 nucleotide sequence: TGCGCCAGCAGCCAAAGGCGGACAGGGCCTAATGAAAAACTGTTTTTT. It codes for CASSQRRTGPNEKLFF.

V usage is TRBV10-3 and J usage is TRBJ1-2; unclear D gene. With 3 bases removed from V and 2 bases from J, the gap between germline ends came to 7 bases. The CDR3 has 13 amino acids. Looked up from germline, CDR1 is ENHRY and CDR2 is SYGVKD. The CDR3 DNA follows: TGTGCCATCAGTGAAGGCGGGAACTATGGCTACACCTTC. It translates to CAISEGGNYGYTF.

With regard to this clone: Other DNA sequences in the same sample also yield this CDR3. The J gene is TRBJ1-4, the V gene TRBV9; D is unresolved. V lost 0 bases to trimming and J lost 0 bases, with 6 bases between them. The CDR3 has 15 amino acids. Germline V gives CDR1 SGDLS, CDR2 YYNGEE. CDR3 protein: CASSVGGATNEKLFF. CDR3 nucleotides: TGTGCCAGCAGCGTAGGAGGTGCAACTAATGAAAAACTGTTTTTT.